The clone carrying this T cell receptor (beta chain) is a singleton in its sample. The target antigen is unknown. Unique molecular identifiers were incorporated during preparation of the TCRbeta library. TCRdb redid the calling of the PCR reads with MiXCR, one entry per CDR3 protein. Of around 450,000 distinct CDR3 sequences listed, around 16% are singletons. This record comes from a study of T-cell reconstitution after alpha-beta-depleted transplantation in children. The germline V gene encodes CDR1 ENHRY and CDR2 SYGVKD. This CDR3 comprises 14 residues. The J segment lost 6 bases and the V segment lost 7 bases, leaving 8 bases of the junction unmatched. Overall study findings and caveats: T-cell counts and diversity at one year following transplant were attributed mainly to newly produced T cells. TCRbeta diversity was high at day 60 in some patients (a result of surviving recipient T cells and thymic progenitors). Where alpha-beta T cells came from about two months after transplant was reportedly several hundred expanded graft clones.

The material sequenced was PBMCs, mostly from graft donor cells, taken 360 days after TCRalphabeta/CD19-depleted stem cell transplant. The receptor was isolated from a boy in the first two years of life who had a stem cell transplant for Wiskott-Aldrich syndrome, so the T cells may come from the graft donor. V and J are TRBV10-3 and TRBJ2-2, with 7 positions matching TRBD1. This chain's CDR3 is CAITERQGPGELFF. CDR3 DNA: TGTGCCATCACCGAACGACAGGGTCCCGGGGAGCTGTTTTTT.